The 12 T cell receptor beta chains presented below share a single source sample, sequenced in a study of blood T cell repertoires in COVID-19. Some clones are missing from TCRdb's copy, which holds only in-frame ones; the method was immunoSEQ multiplex PCR. The table shows over 300,000 clones, with 70% to 90% occurring only once. Sequenced: PBMCs or T cells enriched from blood (not recorded which). These receptors were collected from a woman aged 25 to 45 who had recovered from COVID-19.

This chain connects TRBV5-8 to TRBJ1-2; 7 bases are shared with TRBD1. The junction had 14 bases not matched to a gene; V was cut back by 5 bases and J by 4 bases. There are 16 residues in the CDR3. CDR1 is SGHTS and CDR2 is YDEGEE in the germline V gene. In DNA form, the CDR3 reads TGTGCCAGCAGGATCCTTGGAGGGGGCCTCCCCTATGGCTACACCTTC. It translates to CASRILGGGLPYGYTF.

This chain uses TRBV4-3 with TRBJ1-1; TRBD1 might be the D (5 bases). V shed 4 bases and J shed 8 bases, with 14 bases lying between them. Germline assignment: CDR1 LGHNA and CDR2 YSLEER. The CDR3 consists of 13 residues. For the CDR3, the DNA is TGCGCCAGCAGCCTCAGACCGGACAAAGAAGCTTTCTTT. It encodes CASSLRPDKEAFF.

This clone was counted once. This chain joins TRBV15 and TRBJ2-5; D remains unclear. CDR3 size: 15 residues. Germline assignment: CDR1 LNHNV and CDR2 YYDKDF (reference sequence). V gave up 0 bases and J gave up 7 bases, with 15 bases separating them. Written as DNA, the CDR3 is TGTGCCACCAGCAGAGATGTGGGCAGCCCGGCGACCCAGTACTTC. It encodes CATSRDVGSPATQYF.

The chain links TRBV6-1 to TRBJ2-3, with 9 bases lining up with TRBD2. CDR1 is MNHNS, CDR2 SASEGT, per germline. The V segment lost 2 bases and the J segment 4 bases; nucleotides outside the gene matches: 7. The CDR3 is 16 residues long. Here the CDR3 DNA reads TGTGCCAGCAGTGAATCTATAGCGGGGGAGTCAGATACGCAGTATTTT. Its translation: CASSESIAGESDTQYF.

This sequence joins TRBV6-2 or TRBV6-3 and TRBJ1-2; TRBD1 matches 8 bases. The length of the CDR3 is 16 residues. J was trimmed by 4 bases and V by 5 bases; bases with no gene match: 12. Germline CDR1 reads MNHEY; CDR2 reads SVGEGT. The CDR3 DNA follows: TGTGCCAGCAGTAGCGACAGGGGACGGAGGAGCTATGGCTACACCTTC. Its protein is CASSSDRGRRSYGYTF.

The V and J genes are TRBV25-1 and TRBJ1-2, with TRBD1 matching 7 bases. Germline V gene sequence: CDR1 MGHDK, CDR2 SYGVNS. The CDR3 has 13 residues. With 8 bases clipped from V and 8 bases from J, the junction kept 11 bases outside the gene matches. The DNA of the CDR3 is TGTGCCAGCTCCTTCGACAGGGTGGGCGGCTACACCTTC. The encoded protein is CASSFDRVGGYTF.

The rearrangement links TRBV4-1 to TRBJ1-1; D not resolved. The CDR3 is 14 amino acids. Germline V CDR1 and CDR2: MGHRA, YSYEKL. V lost 0 bases to trimming and J lost 4 bases, with 9 bases between them. The CDR3 here is CASSQDGLGTEAFF. In DNA form, the CDR3 reads TGCGCCAGCAGCCAAGACGGGTTGGGCACTGAAGCTTTCTTT.

This clone was detected only a few times. V gene TRBV21-1 combines with J gene TRBJ1-2; TRBD1 is taken as the D call from the table, unchecked against the DNA. TRBV21-1 constitutes a pseudogene. This CDR3 has 15 amino acids. The CDR3 DNA reads as TGTGCCAGCAGCTTAATAAGGACAGGGATTAGGGGCTACACCTTC. Amino acid sequence: CASSLIRTGIRGYTF.

The chain uses TRBV10-3 and TRBJ1-2; 7 positions agree with TRBD1. J gave up 7 bases and V 6 bases, and 8 bases lay outside the gene matches. CDR3 length: 13 residues. The germline V gene has CDR1 ENHRY and CDR2 SYGVKD. The CDR3 nucleotides read TGTGCCATCAGCAGGTCACAGGGGATTGGCTACACCTTC. It is translated as CAISRSQGIGYTF.

The rearrangement links TRBV19 to TRBJ1-1; 7 bases are shared with TRBD1. The trim removed 0 bases at V and 6 bases at J, leaving 4 bases unmatched. The CDR3 runs 14 residues. Per the germline V gene, CDR1 is LNHDA and CDR2 is SQIVND (reference sequence). The CDR3 reads CASSIDSGGAEAFF. The DNA for the CDR3 is TGTGCCAGTAGTATAGATTCAGGGGGTGCTGAAGCTTTCTTT.

V gene TRBV18 combines with J gene TRBJ1-1; maybe TRBD1 (5 bases). CDR3 length equals 12 residues. Trimming cost V 6 bases and J 8 bases, with 13 bases left between them. CDR1 is KGHSH and CDR2 is LQKENI in the germline V gene. The CDR3 sequence is CASSPKGAEAFF. The CDR3 DNA follows: TGTGCCAGCTCGCCCAAAGGGGCGGAAGCTTTCTTT.

This sequence joins TRBV4-1 and TRBJ1-1; possible D gene TRBD1, 5 bases. Between the trimmed V and J ends, which lost 3 bases and 1 base, there was a span of 15 bases. This CDR3 contains 16 residues. In germline, CDR1 is MGHRA, CDR2 YSYEKL. The CDR3 DNA reads TGCGCCAGCAGCCATAAAGACAGCCCACGGAACACTGAAGCTTTCTTT. Its protein is CASSHKDSPRNTEAFF.